Shown below are 9 T cell receptor beta chains from a single sample sequenced in a study of CD8 T cells in ankylosing spondylitis. Via MiXCR, TCRdb re-called the 5' RACE reads, giving one row per CDR3 protein. The table lists about 30,000 distinct CDR3 sequences, about 5.1% of them singletons. Sample: blood, either unsorted or a sorted T cell fraction (not recorded which). These receptors all come from a female donor with ankylosing spondylitis or in good health (not recorded which).

This clonotype has ten or more counts. V and J are TRBV9 and TRBJ2-3, with D uncertain. The V gene lost 0 bases and the J gene lost 4 bases, with 6 bases spanning the gap. CDR3 length: 13 amino acids. Germline V gene lookup returns CDR1 SGDLS and CDR2 YYNGEE. This chain's CDR3 is CASSVDVADTQYF. CDR3 DNA: TGTGCCAGCAGCGTAGACGTGGCAGATACGCAGTATTTT.

This clonotype showed up many times. The V gene is TRBV9, the J gene TRBJ1-2; D perhaps matches TRBD1 (6 bases). V was clipped by 0 bases and J by 3 bases, with 9 bases between them. The CDR3 consists of 14 residues. Germline lookup yields CDR1 SGDLS and CDR2 YYNGEE. Here the CDR3 reads CASSVGGGDYGYTF. The CDR3 coding sequence is TGTGCCAGCAGCGTAGGCGGGGGCGACTATGGCTACACCTTC.

This clonotype was seen ten or more times. The chain links TRBV9 to TRBJ2-7, with 11 bases that match TRBD2. The CDR3 extends over 17 amino acids. In germline, CDR1 is SGDLS, CDR2 YYNGEE. V was pared by 0 bases and J by 0 bases, with 5 bases of the junction left unmatched. CDR3 loop: CASSVGPGTSGSYEQYF. The DNA of the CDR3 is TGTGCCAGCAGCGTAGGGCCCGGGACTAGCGGCTCCTACGAGCAGTACTTC.

CDR3 sequence reads: CASSVGGVDEQFF. The DNA for the CDR3 is TGTGCCAGCAGCGTAGGGGGGGTTGATGAGCAGTTCTTC. The chain recombines TRBV9 with TRBJ2-1, with D possibly TRBD2 on 6 matching bases. The CDR3 runs 13 residues. V was clipped by 0 bases and J by 8 bases, with 9 bases between them. The V gene's germline CDR1 is SGDLS and CDR2 YYNGEE.

This clonotype is classed as medium-sized. The rearrangement links TRBV9 to TRBJ1-6; perhaps TRBD1 as D (6 bases). With 4 bases removed from V and 9 bases from J, the gap between germline ends came to 20 bases. Germline CDR1 and CDR2: SGDLS and YYNGEE. CDR3 length: 16 amino acids. This CDR3 reads CASSPQTGGIGSPLHF. CDR3 in DNA: TGTGCCAGCAGCCCACAGACTGGGGGCATCGGTTCACCCCTCCACTTT. The variable domain in full, with the rest retrieved from reference TRBV9 and TRBJ1-6, is DSGVTQTPKHLITATGQRVTLRCSPRSGDLSVYWYQQSLDQGLQFLIQYYNGEERAKGNILERFSAQQFPDLHSELNLSSLELGDSALYFCASSPQTGGIGSPLHFGNGTRLTVT.

This clonotype was recorded at least ten times. The V gene is TRBV9, the J gene TRBJ2-1; 16 bases agree with TRBD2. V shed 2 bases and J 3 bases; nucleotides not matched to a gene: 5. Germline values: CDR1 SGDLS, CDR2 YYNGEE. This CDR3 has 18 amino acids. CDR3 nucleotides: TGTGCCAGCAGCGTGGGGACTAGCGGGGGGGCACTCTACAATGAGCAGTTCTTC. Translated: CASSVGTSGGALYNEQFF. Using reference TRBV9 and TRBJ2-1 for the parts outside the CDR3, the full variable domain is DSGVTQTPKHLITATGQRVTLRCSPRSGDLSVYWYQQSLDQGLQFLIQYYNGEERAKGNILERFSAQQFPDLHSELNLSSLELGDSALYFCASSVGTSGGALYNEQFFGPGTRLTVL.

V and J are TRBV9 and TRBJ2-3; unclear D gene. CDR3 size: 13 residues. The V and J ends lost 0 bases and 4 bases respectively, with 6 bases between them. The germline gives CDR1 SGDLS, CDR2 YYNGEE. For the CDR3, the DNA is TGTGCCAGCAGCGTAGCGTCCCCAGATACGCAGTATTTT. Encoded protein: CASSVASPDTQYF. Full variable domain (outside the CDR3, taken from reference TRBV9 and TRBJ2-3): DSGVTQTPKHLITATGQRVTLRCSPRSGDLSVYWYQQSLDQGLQFLIQYYNGEERAKGNILERFSAQQFPDLHSELNLSSLELGDSALYFCASSVASPDTQYFGPGTRLTVL.

The chain links TRBV9 to TRBJ2-1; possibly TRBD1 or TRBD2 for D (6 bases each). This CDR3 has 15 residues. V shed 0 bases and J shed 8 bases, with 15 bases lying between them. Looked up from germline, CDR1 is SGDLS and CDR2 is YYNGEE. The chain's CDR3 is CASSVGTGGGHEQFF. DNA for the CDR3: TGTGCCAGCAGCGTAGGCACCGGGGGCGGGCATGAGCAGTTCTTC.

This clonotype was seen repeatedly, ten times or more. This CDR3 reads CASSPDPGRNYEQYF. DNA of the CDR3: TGTGCCAGCAGCCCGGACCCGGGACGGAACTACGAGCAGTACTTC. The chain joins TRBV9 to TRBJ2-7; D is possibly TRBD1 or TRBD2 (5 bases each). The germline V gene encodes CDR1 SGDLS and CDR2 YYNGEE. The CDR3 contains 15 residues. V shed 4 bases and J shed 3 bases, with 17 bases lying between them.